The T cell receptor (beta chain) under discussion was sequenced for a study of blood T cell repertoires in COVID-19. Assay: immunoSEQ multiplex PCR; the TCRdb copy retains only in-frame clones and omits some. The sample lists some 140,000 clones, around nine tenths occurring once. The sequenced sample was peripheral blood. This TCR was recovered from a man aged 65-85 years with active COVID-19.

The CDR3 spells CASSPPRRDYTEAFF. DNA of the CDR3: TGTGCCAGCAGCCCCCCCCGCAGGGATTATACTGAAGCTTTCTTT. The rearrangement uses TRBV3-1 (or the pseudogene TRBV3-2) and TRBJ1-1, with a tentative D call TRBD1 (5 bases). CDR1 LGHDT and CDR2 YNNKEL come from the germline V gene (reference sequence). The ends were cut back, 4 bases at V and 5 bases at J, with 17 bases in the middle. The CDR3 covers 15 residues.